The 9 T cell receptor beta chains below come from one sample, sequenced in a study of response to subunit inactivated influenza vaccine. TCRdb ran MiXCR on the RT-PCR reads and lists one entry per CDR3 protein. The data hold roughly 500,000 distinct CDR3 sequences, with roughly 27% observed a single time. The sample consisted of CD4+ T cells sorted from PBMCs, taken around 5 days after vaccination. Source of these receptors: a man aged 50-59 years who received an inactivated influenza vaccine.

The rearrangement joins TRBV2 to TRBJ2-4; no definite D call. Looked up from germline, CDR1 is SNHLY and CDR2 is FYNNEI. The CDR3 contains 13 residues. CDR3 bases: TGTGCGACACAAGGAATGGCCAAAAACATTCAGTACTTC. It translates to CATQGMAKNIQYF.

This clonotype was counted a few times. The chain combines TRBV5-1 with TRBJ2-7, with D possibly TRBD1 on 5 matching bases. V lost 0 bases, J lost 6 bases, and 16 bases lay in between. The CDR3 covers 15 residues. The germline V gene encodes CDR1 SGHRS and CDR2 YFSETQ. The CDR3 region is CASSLGAVRGLEQYF. The CDR3 DNA reads TGCGCCAGCAGCTTGGGGGCAGTTAGGGGCCTCGAGCAGTACTTC.

This clonotype turned up a few times. This rearrangement joins TRBV7-2 to TRBJ2-3; TRBD2 matches at 11 bases. Germline loops: CDR1 SGHTA, CDR2 FQGNSA. This CDR3 contains 14 residues. The V and J ends lost 4 bases and 8 bases, in that order; junction bases with no gene match: 5. CDR3 loop: CASSSETSGGTQYF. As DNA, the CDR3 is TGTGCCAGCAGCTCGGAAACTAGCGGGGGTACGCAGTATTTT. Based on the CDR3 plus reference TRBV7-2 and TRBJ2-3, the full variable domain is GAGVSQSPSNKVTEKGKDVELRCDPISGHTALYWYRQSLGQGLEFLIYFQGNSAPDKSGLPSDRFSAERTGGSVSTLTIQRTQQEDSAVYLCASSSETSGGTQYFGPGTRLTVL.

The gene calls are TRBV20-1 and TRBJ1-2; 7 bases line up with TRBD1. Losses at the gene ends were 5 bases for V and 4 bases for J; bases not matched to a gene: 7. Germline V gene sequence: CDR1 DFQATT, CDR2 SNEGSKA (reference sequence). The CDR3 length is 13 residues. The CDR3 spells CSAGRRTGYGYTF. For the CDR3, the DNA is TGCAGTGCTGGGAGGCGGACAGGCTATGGCTACACCTTC.

This clonotype appeared a few times. V is TRBV4-2 and J is TRBJ2-3; 7 positions agree with TRBD1. In germline, CDR1 is LGHNA, CDR2 YNFKEQ. The junction had 5 bases not matched to a gene; V was cut back by 3 bases and J by 2 bases. The CDR3 consists of 15 residues. The CDR3 sequence is CASSQGQPNTDTQYF. The CDR3 nucleotides read TGTGCCAGCAGCCAGGGACAGCCGAACACAGATACGCAGTATTTT.

The chain has TRBV5-4 and TRBJ2-1, with 7 bases aligning to TRBD2. V trimming: 4 bases; J trimming: 6 bases; junction bases outside the gene matches: 13. Germline CDR1 and CDR2: SGHNT and YYREEE (reference sequence). CDR3 length: 16 amino acids. The CDR3 loop reads CASSPGGNLGSNEQFF. The CDR3, as DNA: TGTGCCAGCAGCCCCGGGGGGAATCTAGGGAGCAATGAGCAGTTCTTC.

The V gene is TRBV19, the J gene TRBJ1-5; the D gene is possibly TRBD1 (5 bases). The germline V gene encodes CDR1 LNHDA and CDR2 SQIVND (reference sequence). V lost 10 bases and J 7 bases, leaving 17 bases between the germline ends. The CDR3 length is 13 residues. The CDR3 DNA follows: TGTGCCACCGGGGCCCTCCTAAGACAGCCCCAGCATTTT. Protein: CATGALLRQPQHF.

The chain has TRBV28 and TRBJ1-2, with a weak D call TRBD1 (5 bases). There are 16 residues in the CDR3. Trimming left V 5 bases short and J 0 bases short, with 16 bases between. CDR1 MDHEN and CDR2 SYDVKM come from the germline V gene. The CDR3 is CASSPPEGRTNYGYTF. CDR3 nucleotide sequence: TGTGCCAGCAGTCCACCAGAGGGACGGACTAACTATGGCTACACCTTC.

This chain connects TRBV29-1 to TRBJ1-5, with D possibly TRBD1 on 5 matching bases. Germline V gives CDR1 SQVTM, CDR2 ANQGSEA. The V and J ends lost 4 bases and 3 bases respectively, with 10 bases between them. The CDR3 contains 13 residues. The CDR3 spells CSVVAGPNQPQHF. DNA for the CDR3: TGCAGCGTTGTCGCAGGGCCCAATCAGCCCCAGCATTTT.